Following are 27 T cell receptor beta chains from one sample sequenced in a study of T cells in Graves' hyperthyroidism and ophthalmopathy. Amplification of TCR beta CDR3 regions was performed using RNA transcripts as template. An initial round of RT-PCR targeting the TCR CDR3 relied on the HTBI primer set. TCRdb re-called the multiplex PCR reads through MiXCR, storing one row per CDR3 protein. This table has a few hundred thousand distinct CDR3 sequences, approximately 16% appearing once. Sequenced input: blood. Every receptor here comes from a middle-aged woman with Graves' ophthalmopathy.

The chain combines TRBV6-1 with TRBJ2-7, with 9 nucleotides matching TRBD2. Germline CDR1 and CDR2: MNHNS and SASEGT. The CDR3 runs to 15 residues. The trim removed 5 bases at V and 6 bases at J, leaving 11 bases unmatched. CDR3 sequence reads: CASSLTSGLFSEQYF. CDR3 nucleotide sequence: TGTGCCAGCAGTTTGACTAGCGGTCTTTTCAGCGAGCAGTACTTC.

This clonotype was recorded a few times. The chain couples TRBV5-1 to TRBJ1-1; 9 bases are a match to TRBD1. Germline CDR1 and CDR2: SGHRS and YFSETQ. The CDR3 runs 14 residues. Trimming removed 5 bases from V and 2 bases from J; junction bases left unmatched: 4. The CDR3 loop is CASRRQGDNTEAFF. Here the CDR3 DNA reads TGCGCCAGCAGACGACAGGGGGATAACACTGAAGCTTTCTTT.

This clonotype has a count of ten or more. The chain uses TRBV5-5 and TRBJ1-3, with 10 nucleotides matching TRBD1. The CDR3 runs to 16 residues. The trim removed 0 bases at V and 0 bases at J, leaving 0 bases unmatched. The V gene's germline CDR1 is SGHKS and CDR2 YYEKEE (reference sequence). The CDR3 spells CASSLGQGASGNTIYF. The CDR3 DNA reads TGTGCCAGCAGCTTGGGACAGGGGGCCTCTGGAAACACCATATATTTT.

This clonotype was counted ten times or more. V usage is TRBV2 and J usage is TRBJ2-5; D not resolved. The CDR3 is 15 residues long. V dropped 0 bases and J dropped 5 bases, with 13 bases sitting between them. The germline V gene encodes CDR1 SNHLY and CDR2 FYNNEI. CDR3 DNA: TGTGCCAGCAGTGAAGCGCAGCCCGTCCAGGAGACCCAGTACTTC. Amino acid sequence: CASSEAQPVQETQYF.

The rearrangement links TRBV28 to TRBJ2-7; TRBD2 matches at 9 bases. V lost 3 bases, J lost 3 bases, and 18 bases stayed unmatched. From germline, CDR1 is MDHEN and CDR2 SYDVKM. CDR3 size: 19 residues. The CDR3 DNA reads as TGTGCCAGCAGTTTTGCCAGGGGAGCAGCGGGAGGAACTCACTACGAGCAGTACTTC. Protein sequence: CASSFARGAAGGTHYEQYF.

Many counts were recorded for this clonotype. V is TRBV11-3 and J is TRBJ2-1; 13 bases align to TRBD2. Per germline, CDR1 SGHNT and CDR2 YENEEA. V gave up 5 bases and J gave up 5 bases; unmatched junction bases: 3. The CDR3 is 15 residues long. Here the CDR3 reads CASSVGLAGNNEQFF. The CDR3 DNA reads as TGTGCCAGCAGCGTGGGACTAGCGGGAAACAATGAGCAGTTCTTC.

This clonotype was observed at least ten times. The rearrangement joins TRBV20-1 to TRBJ2-2; TRBD2 is a possible D gene (5 bases). V was cut by 7 bases and J by 3 bases, with 12 bases left in between. CDR3 length: 13 residues. Germline values: CDR1 DFQATT, CDR2 SNEGSKA (reference sequence). The CDR3 DNA follows: TGCAGTGTACTAGGACGGTACACCGGGGAGCTGTTTTTT. Amino acid sequence: CSVLGRYTGELFF.

This clonotype was seen ten or more times. This chain connects TRBV7-3 to TRBJ2-2; tentative D call: TRBD1 (6 bases). The germline V and J ends were trimmed by 5 bases and 5 bases, with 15 bases remaining between them. Per the germline V gene, CDR1 is SGHTA and CDR2 is FQGTGA. This CDR3 spans 15 amino acids. DNA of the CDR3: TGTGCCAGCAGCCGCAGGGGCGGTACAACCGGGGAGCTGTTTTTT. Its translation: CASSRRGGTTGELFF.

This clonotype was detected many times. CDR3 nucleotides: TGTGCCAGCAGTTCTCACTTGAGCTCCTACAATGAGCAGTTCTTC. Amino acids: CASSSHLSSYNEQFF. The gene calls are TRBV12-3 or TRBV12-4 and TRBJ2-1; D gene unclear. The CDR3 contains 15 residues. The V gene lost 4 bases and the J gene lost 0 bases, with 10 bases spanning the gap.

The sample holds a few counts of this clonotype. CDR3 DNA sequence: TGCAGCATTTCGGACCGGTATGCAGGGGGAGATACGCAGTATTTT. It specifies CSISDRYAGGDTQYF. The chain has TRBV29-1 and TRBJ2-3; TRBD1 agrees at 7 bases. The CDR3 extends over 15 amino acids. The junction had 16 bases not matched to a gene; V was cut back by 8 bases and J by 5 bases. CDR1 is SQVTM, CDR2 ANQGSEA, per germline.

This chain connects TRBV12-3 or TRBV12-4 to TRBJ2-1; 10 positions agree with TRBD2. This CDR3 region has 15 residues. V trimming: 6 bases; J trimming: 3 bases; junction bases outside the gene matches: 5. Here the CDR3 DNA reads TGTGCCAGCAGGACAACTAGCGGGGTCTACAATGAGCAGTTCTTC. This translates into CASRTTSGVYNEQFF.

The rearrangement links TRBV6-1 to TRBJ1-1; D uncertain. The CDR3 totals 13 residues. Trimming took off 3 bases at V and 1 base at J, with 6 bases between the two ends. Germline loops: CDR1 MNHNS, CDR2 SASEGT. The CDR3 region is CASSDRKNTEAFF. DNA for the CDR3: TGTGCCAGCAGTGACCGGAAGAACACTGAAGCTTTCTTT.

This clonotype appeared many times. The chain uses TRBV2 and TRBJ1-3; D is unclear. This CDR3 has 13 amino acids. Deletions cut 0 bases from V and 9 bases from J, with 9 bases between. Germline V gene data show CDR1 as SNHLY and CDR2 as FYNNEI. Written as DNA, the CDR3 is TGTGCCAGCAGTGAAGCCCCGCCCGGCACCATATATTTT. Translation gives CASSEAPPGTIYF.

In the case of this clonotype: A much larger clone sits a single nucleotide away, making a read error possible. This rearrangement joins TRBV6-1 to TRBJ1-5, with D perhaps matching TRBD1 (5 bases). The CDR3 covers 16 residues. Per the germline V gene, CDR1 is MNHNS and CDR2 is SASEGT. CDR3 nucleotides: TGTTCCAGCACCGATAGGAGGGGAATCGGGAATCAGCCCCAGCATTTT. It codes for CSSTDRRGIGNQPQHF.

The V gene is TRBV20-1, the J gene TRBJ2-2; D possibly corresponds to TRBD1 (5 bases). Germline lookup yields CDR1 DFQATT and CDR2 SNEGSKA (reference sequence). This CDR3 region has 14 residues. Trimming removed 1 base at V and 2 bases at J, with 8 bases between. CDR3 residues: CSARGRVNTGELFF. CDR3 DNA: TGCAGTGCTAGAGGCAGGGTAAACACCGGGGAGCTGTTTTTT.

This clonotype has a count of ten or more. This CDR3 is CASSFLSSVGEQFF. The CDR3 DNA is TGTGCCAGCAGCTTCCTGTCTAGCGTTGGTGAGCAGTTCTTC. The J gene is TRBJ2-1, the V gene TRBV11-2; a weak D match, TRBD2 (6 bases). V was cut by 3 bases and J by 9 bases, with 15 bases left in between. CDR1 is SGHAT, CDR2 FQNNGV, per germline. The CDR3 runs to 14 residues.

As regards this clonotype: One end of the junction is discordant with germline, which a read error may explain. The chain joins TRBV7-2 to TRBJ1-2; D may be TRBD1 (5 bases). The CDR3 runs to 15 residues. Germline CDR1 SGHTA, CDR2 FQGNSA. In DNA, the CDR3 is TGCGCCAGCAGTCCCGTCTACGACAGTAACTATGGCTACACCTTC. This translates into CASSPVYDSNYGYTF. Drawing the rest from reference TRBV7-2 and TRBJ1-2, the complete variable domain is GAGVSQSPSNKVTEKGKDVELRCDPISGHTALYWYRQSLGQGLEFLIYFQGNSAPDKSGLPSDRFSAERTGGSVSTLTIQRTQQEDSAVYLCASSPVYDSNYGYTFGSGTRLTVV.

In its sample, this clonotype was seen many times. The chain uses TRBV2 and TRBJ2-7; TRBD2 matches 13 bases. Per germline, CDR1 SNHLY and CDR2 FYNNEI. Trimming removed 3 bases from V and 2 bases from J; junction bases left unmatched: 7. The CDR3 spans 17 residues. CDR3 sequence reads: CASSDQIGLAGAYEQYF. The DNA for the CDR3 is TGTGCCAGCAGTGACCAAATAGGACTAGCGGGAGCCTACGAGCAGTACTTC. Full variable domain (remainder filled in from reference TRBV2 and TRBJ2-7): EPEVTQTPSHQVTQMGQEVILRCVPISNHLYFYWYRQILGQKVEFLVSFYNNEISEKSEIFDDQFSVERPDGSNFTLKIRSTKLEDSAMYFCASSDQIGLAGAYEQYFGPGTRLTVT.

This clonotype has more than one count but fewer than ten. The chain combines TRBV6-1 with TRBJ1-5; 10 bases are shared with TRBD1. There are 15 residues in the CDR3. Germline CDR1 reads MNHNS; CDR2 reads SASEGT. Germline trimming cut 2 bases from V and 4 bases from J; bases unmatched to any gene: 2. Here the CDR3 DNA reads TGTGCCAGCAGTGAATGGACAGGGGGAAATCAGCCCCAGCATTTT. This gives the protein CASSEWTGGNQPQHF.

This clonotype was seen many times. The DNA of the CDR3 is TGTGCCAGCAGCCCCACGACAGGGGACGAGCAGTACTTC. Protein: CASSPTTGDEQYF. This chain uses TRBV3-1 with TRBJ2-7, with 8 bases identical to TRBD1. Germline CDR1 and CDR2: LGHDT and YNNKEL (reference sequence). The CDR3 is 13 residues long. Losses at the gene ends were 4 bases for V and 5 bases for J; bases not matched to a gene: 4.

There are a few counts of this clonotype. A much larger clone lies one base from this, so it may be a read error. V usage is TRBV11-2 and J usage is TRBJ2-1; 8 bases match TRBD1. The CDR3 consists of 14 residues. Germline V gene data show CDR1 as SGHAT and CDR2 as FQNNGV. Trimming removed 5 bases from V and 10 bases from J; junction bases left unmatched: 10. The CDR3 DNA sequence: TGTGCCAGCAGCCCGCAGGGGGCGTACTACGAGCAGTTCTTC. Translation: CASSPQGAYYEQFF.

In this sample, this clonotype turned up a few times. The V and J genes are TRBV2 and TRBJ1-1; weak D call: TRBD1 (5 bases). V was cut by 7 bases and J by 8 bases, with 11 bases left in between. Germline values: CDR1 SNHLY, CDR2 FYNNEI. The CDR3 loop spans 11 amino acids. CDR3 in amino acids: CASIMTAEAFF. CDR3 bases: TGTGCCAGCATTATGACAGCCGAAGCTTTCTTT.

This chain connects TRBV15 to TRBJ1-5; D gene uncertain. The CDR3 covers 16 residues. Germline values: CDR1 LNHNV, CDR2 YYDKDF (reference sequence). The V end was cut by 0 bases, the J end by 1 base, with 10 bases between. CDR3 bases: TGTGCCACCAGCAGAGAAAAGGGATTGAGCAATCAGCCCCAGCATTTT. Amino acids: CATSREKGLSNQPQHF. Full variable domain (rest looked up from reference TRBV15 and TRBJ1-5): DAMVIQNPRYQVTQFGKPVTLSCSQTLNHNVMYWYQQKSSQAPKLLFHYYDKDFNNEADTPDNFQSRRPNTSFCFLDIRSPGLGDTAMYLCATSREKGLSNQPQHFGDGTRLSIL.

This clonotype has a count of ten or more. V gene TRBV12-3 or TRBV12-4 combines with J gene TRBJ2-2, with unresolved D. Trimming took off 2 bases at V and 5 bases at J, with 9 bases between the two ends. CDR3 size: 14 residues. The CDR3: CASSLPPATGELFF. CDR3 nucleotides: TGTGCCAGCAGTTTACCCCCTGCTACCGGGGAGCTGTTTTTT.

As to this clonotype: This may come from a read error, since a much larger clone is one base off. The rearrangement uses TRBV11-2 and TRBJ2-1; 9 nucleotides align to TRBD2. Trimming removed 4 bases from V and 7 bases from J; junction bases left unmatched: 17. The CDR3 covers 18 residues. From germline, CDR1 is SGHAT and CDR2 FQNNGV. CDR3 in amino acids: CASSSRGGSGSFYNEQFF. CDR3 DNA: TGTGCCAGCAGCTCCCGGGGTGGTAGCGGGAGTTTTTATAATGAGCAGTTCTTC.

This clonotype was observed many times. The chain combines TRBV7-8 with TRBJ2-7, with D possibly matching TRBD2 (6 bases). The V gene lost 0 bases and the J gene lost 1 base, with 16 bases spanning the gap. Germline lookup yields CDR1 SGHVS and CDR2 FQNEAQ. This CDR3 has 17 amino acids. CDR3: CASSLARARGGSYEQYF. The CDR3 nucleotides read TGTGCCAGCAGCTTAGCGAGGGCTAGGGGAGGTTCCTACGAGCAGTACTTC.

The chain couples TRBV7-9 to TRBJ1-2, with 10 bases matching TRBD1. This CDR3 is 15 amino acids long. The germline gives CDR1 SEHNR, CDR2 FQNEAQ (reference sequence). J gave up 0 bases and V 5 bases, and 3 bases lay outside the gene matches. CDR3 loop: CASSPGTGANYGYTF. As DNA, the CDR3 is TGTGCCAGCAGCCCCGGGACAGGGGCTAACTATGGCTACACCTTC. Full variable domain (outside the CDR3, taken from reference TRBV7-9 and TRBJ1-2): DTGVSQNPRHKITKRGQNVTFRCDPISEHNRLYWYRQTLGQGPEFLTYFQNEAQLEKSRLLSDRFSAERPKGSFSTLEIQRTEQGDSAMYLCASSPGTGANYGYTFGSGTRLTVV.